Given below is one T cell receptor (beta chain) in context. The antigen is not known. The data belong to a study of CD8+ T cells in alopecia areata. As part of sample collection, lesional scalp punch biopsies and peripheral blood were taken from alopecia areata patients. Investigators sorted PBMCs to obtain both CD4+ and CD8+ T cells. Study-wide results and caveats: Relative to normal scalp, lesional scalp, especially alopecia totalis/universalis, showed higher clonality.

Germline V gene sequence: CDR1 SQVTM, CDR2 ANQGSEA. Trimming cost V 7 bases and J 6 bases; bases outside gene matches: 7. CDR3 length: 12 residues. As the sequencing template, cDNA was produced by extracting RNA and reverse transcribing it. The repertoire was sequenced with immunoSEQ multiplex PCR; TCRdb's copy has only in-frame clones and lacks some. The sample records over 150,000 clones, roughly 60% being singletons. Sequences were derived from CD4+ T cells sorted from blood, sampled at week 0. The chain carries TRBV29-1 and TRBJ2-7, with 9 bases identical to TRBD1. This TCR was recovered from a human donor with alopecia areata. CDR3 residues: CSAVRDRAEQYF. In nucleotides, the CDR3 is TGCAGCGCCGTTCGGGACAGGGCCGAGCAGTACTTC.